This T cell receptor beta chain was sequenced in a study of T cells after yellow fever vaccination. The study's findings and limits: At 95% to 98% for CD4 and just over 85% for CD8, most primary-vaccination clones showed up again after the booster. Overall, a small share of clonotypes was seen in both CD4 and CD8 compartments. Abundant bulk-population clonotypes could contaminate the FACS-sorted repertoires.

Researchers made TCR cDNA using 5'RACE template switching, and this step added a universal primer site and UMIs. TCRdb re-analysed the 5' RACE reads in MiXCR, keeping a single row per CDR3 protein. There are approximately 300,000 distinct CDR3 sequences in the sample; 8.5% to 9% occur only once, and roughly 18% lies in the top ten. This clonotype was observed a few times. Its antigen is not identified. This TCR came from a man in his late teens or twenties who received the YFV17D yellow fever vaccine. Sequencing used PBMCs, obtained on the day of the first yellow fever vaccination.

CDR3 sequence reads: CSARASGGLNEKLFF. CDR3 DNA: TGCAGTGCTAGAGCCTCGGGGGGCCTTAATGAAAAACTGTTTTTT. The J gene is TRBJ1-4, the V gene TRBV20-1, with D perhaps TRBD1 (6 bases). In germline, CDR1 is DFQATT, CDR2 SNEGSKA (reference sequence). The CDR3 contains 15 residues. Trimming pared 1 base from V and 4 bases from J, leaving 13 bases between.